One sample yielded the 27 T cell receptor beta chains listed below, sequenced in a study of CD8+ T cells in alopecia areata. Extraction of RNA preceded its reverse transcription into cDNA, which served as the sequencing template. The data were produced by immunoSEQ multiplex PCR, yet TCRdb's version contains in-frame clones alone and is incomplete. Here the sample spans 140,000 to 150,000 clones, about 56% being singletons. Noted treatment: oral pan-JAK inhibitor, 5-10 mg twice daily. The sample consisted of CD8+ T cells sorted from blood, taken at week 4, from a patient treated with tofacitinib. The receptors were sampled from a human donor with alopecia areata.

This clone was seen only a few times. The V gene is TRBV29-1, the J gene TRBJ2-3; D may correspond to TRBD1 or TRBD2 (6 bases each). Deletions cut 3 bases from V and 3 bases from J, with 13 bases between. The CDR3 length is 14 residues. The germline V gene encodes CDR1 SQVTM and CDR2 ANQGSEA. CDR3 sequence: CSVDYGGGTDTQYF. As DNA, the CDR3 is TGCAGCGTTGATTATGGAGGGGGGACAGATACGCAGTATTTT.

The chain is built from TRBV30 and TRBJ1-5, with 7 bases that match TRBD1. CDR1 is GTSNPN, CDR2 SVGIG, per germline (reference sequence). V lost 3 bases, J lost 6 bases, and 5 bases stayed unmatched. This CDR3 contains 13 residues. CDR3 in amino acids: CAWSLEGAQPQHF. The CDR3 region has the DNA TGTGCCTGGAGCCTAGAGGGGGCTCAGCCCCAGCATTTT. Variable domain in full (rest from reference TRBV30 and TRBJ1-5): SQTIHQWPATLVQPVGSPLSLECTVEGTSNPNLYWYRQAAGRGLQLLFYSVGIGQISSEVPQNLSASRPQDRQFILSSKKLLLSDSGFYLCAWSLEGAQPQHFGDGTRLSIL.

This clone was observed a handful of times. Written as DNA, the CDR3 is TGTGCCAGCTCACACACAGATACGCAGTATTTT. This translates into CASSHTDTQYF. The rearrangement uses TRBV18 and TRBJ2-3; D ambiguous. The CDR3 is 11 amino acids. V was cut by 4 bases and J by 2 bases, with 1 base left in between. Per germline, CDR1 KGHSH and CDR2 LQKENI. Filled out from reference TRBV18 and TRBJ2-3, the complete variable domain reads NAGVMQNPRHLVRRRGQEARLRCSPMKGHSHVYWYRQLPEEGLKFMVYLQKENIIDESGMPKERFSAEFPKEGPSILRIQQVVRGDSAAYFCASSHTDTQYFGPGTRLTVL.

The CDR3 DNA follows: TGTGCCAGCAGCTCACAGGGTCAGGGCATTCAGTACTTC. This sequence encodes CASSSQGQGIQYF. The chain combines TRBV5-6 with TRBJ2-4, with D possibly TRBD1 on 6 matching bases. Germline V lookup: CDR1 SGHDT, CDR2 YYEEEE. This CDR3 spans 13 amino acids. Trimming removed 3 bases at V and 9 bases at J, with 13 bases between.

The chain has TRBV27 and TRBJ1-1; 7 bases map to TRBD1. V shed 6 bases and J 0 bases; nucleotides not matched to a gene: 7. The CDR3 runs 15 residues. Germline CDR1 is MNHEY and CDR2 is SMNVEV (reference sequence). For the CDR3, the DNA is TGTGCCAGCAGATTGAGGGGACAGATGAACACTGAAGCTTTCTTT. Translation gives CASRLRGQMNTEAFF.

This chain uses TRBV5-1 with TRBJ2-2, with D unclear. CDR3 length equals 14 residues. Trimming removed 4 bases at V and 4 bases at J, with 11 bases between. Germline CDR1 and CDR2: SGHRS and YFSETQ. The DNA for the CDR3 is TGCGCCAGCAGCCCTCGGCCGGGCACCGGGGAGCTGTTTTTT. This translates into CASSPRPGTGELFF.

The rearrangement links TRBV4-3 to TRBJ1-1; no reliable D call. Trimming took off 1 base at V and 1 base at J, with 16 bases between the two ends. The germline V gene encodes CDR1 LGHNA and CDR2 YSLEER. The CDR3 is 17 residues long. The CDR3, as DNA: TGCGCCAGCAGCCAAGTGTGGGCATCCGTTAGGAACACTGAAGCTTTCTTT. Its protein is CASSQVWASVRNTEAFF.

On this clone itself: Other DNA sequences of this sample code for an identical CDR3. The chain joins TRBV30 to TRBJ1-1; D is unresolved. CDR3 length: 11 amino acids. V lost 0 bases and J 5 bases, leaving 4 bases between the germline ends. From germline, CDR1 is GTSNPN and CDR2 SVGIG (reference sequence). This CDR3 is CAWSVGTEAFF. CDR3 sequence (DNA): TGTGCCTGGAGTGTTGGTACTGAAGCTTTCTTT.

The chain carries TRBV5-1 and TRBJ1-2; possible D gene TRBD1, 5 bases. Germline V lookup: CDR1 SGHRS, CDR2 YFSETQ. The CDR3 totals 14 residues. V lost 4 bases and J lost 5, with 15 bases in between. CDR3 region: CASSAQQGSYGYTF. The DNA for the CDR3 is TGCGCCAGCAGCGCGCAGCAGGGTTCATATGGCTACACCTTC.

This clone was detected a few times. V gene TRBV29-1 combines with J gene TRBJ1-1, with 8 nucleotides matching TRBD1. Germline trimming cut 7 bases from V and 4 bases from J; bases unmatched to any gene: 2. This CDR3 spans 11 amino acids. Germline assignment: CDR1 SQVTM and CDR2 ANQGSEA. CDR3 DNA: TGCAGCGGAGACAGGGGCACTGAAGCTTTCTTT. Translating it yields CSGDRGTEAFF.

The chain has TRBV5-6 and TRBJ2-7, with 7 bases lining up with TRBD1. Looked up from germline, CDR1 is SGHDT and CDR2 is YYEEEE. Germline trimming cut 5 bases from V and 6 bases from J; bases unmatched to any gene: 11. The CDR3 has 14 amino acids. CDR3 in DNA: TGTGCCAGCAGGTCCCTGACAGGGTGGGGCGAGCAGTACTTC. It specifies CASRSLTGWGEQYF.

This clone was detected a few times. The chain couples TRBV5-6 to TRBJ1-1; tentatively, D is TRBD1 (5 bases). The CDR3 runs 15 residues. The germline V gene encodes CDR1 SGHDT and CDR2 YYEEEE. The V gene lost 0 bases and the J gene lost 1 base, with 10 bases spanning the gap. CDR3 amino acids: CASSLGPGTNTEAFF. CDR3 sequence (DNA): TGTGCCAGCAGCTTGGGGCCGGGGACGAACACTGAAGCTTTCTTT.

This clone has just one count. Here the CDR3 reads CASSGAAYEQYF. The DNA of the CDR3 is TGTGCCAGCAGCGGAGCCGCCTACGAGCAGTACTTC. V gene TRBV7-9 combines with J gene TRBJ2-7; the D is unclear. V was pared by 5 bases and J by 2 bases, with 7 bases between. The CDR3 extends over 12 amino acids. Germline CDR1 and CDR2: SEHNR and FQNEAQ (reference sequence).

The chain has TRBV29-1 and TRBJ2-7; no firm D call. From germline, CDR1 is SQVTM and CDR2 ANQGSEA. The CDR3 contains 12 residues. V lost 0 bases, J lost 6 bases, and 9 bases lay in between. The CDR3 bases are TGCAGCGTTGAAGAGTCTCTCGGCGAGCAGTACTTC. The encoded protein is CSVEESLGEQYF.

This clone was seen more than once but under ten times. The chain combines TRBV14 with TRBJ2-7, with a tentative D call TRBD2 (6 bases). The germline gives CDR1 SGHDN, CDR2 FVKESK. V lost 3 bases to trimming and J lost 0 bases, with 12 bases between them. CDR3 length: 15 amino acids. The CDR3 reads CASSHLRGPSYEQYF. The CDR3 region has the DNA TGTGCCAGCAGCCACCTGCGGGGTCCCTCCTACGAGCAGTACTTC. The whole variable domain, filled in from reference TRBV14 and TRBJ2-7, reads EAGVTQFPSHSVIEKGQTVTLRCDPISGHDNLYWYRRVMGKEIKFLLHFVKESKQDESGMPNNRFLAERTGGTYSTLKVQPAELEDSGVYFCASSHLRGPSYEQYFGPGTRLTVT.

The chain couples TRBV4-2 to TRBJ2-7, with D uncertain. In germline, CDR1 is LGHNA, CDR2 YNFKEQ. V dropped 0 bases and J dropped 3 bases, with 12 bases sitting between them. This CDR3 has 15 amino acids. The CDR3 DNA follows: TGTGCCAGCAGCCAAGATCGAGGCAGTAACTACGAGCAGTACTTC. Translating gives CASSQDRGSNYEQYF.

The J gene is TRBJ2-2, the V gene TRBV7-8; D tentatively fits TRBD1 or TRBD2 (5 bases each). There are 17 residues in the CDR3. V was shortened by 3 bases and J by 4 bases, with 18 bases between the two germline ends. In germline, CDR1 is SGHVS, CDR2 FQNEAQ. The CDR3 DNA is TGTGCCAGCAGCTTCCGCCGGGACCTCAGCGGCACCGGGGAGCTGTTTTTT. Its protein is CASSFRRDLSGTGELFF.

This clone was seen only once. V gene TRBV7-8 combines with J gene TRBJ2-6; maybe TRBD2 (5 bases). The CDR3 covers 15 residues. V lost 5 bases and J 3 bases, leaving 11 bases between the germline ends. In germline, CDR1 is SGHVS, CDR2 FQNEAQ. The CDR3: CASSPSGLGANVLTF. The CDR3 nucleotides are TGTGCCAGCAGCCCGAGCGGCCTTGGGGCCAACGTCCTGACTTTC. The whole variable domain, filled in from reference TRBV7-8 and TRBJ2-6, reads GAGVSQSPRYKVAKRGQDVALRCDPISGHVSLFWYQQALGQGPEFLTYFQNEAQLDKSGLPSDRFFAERPEGSVSTLKIQRTQQEDSAVYLCASSPSGLGANVLTFGAGSRLTVL.

This clone has only a few counts. The J gene is TRBJ2-1, the V gene TRBV18; TRBD1 agrees at 8 bases. CDR1 and CDR2 from the germline V gene are KGHSH and LQKENI. Unmatched junction bases numbered 6, after V lost 0 bases and J lost 8 bases. This CDR3 comprises 15 residues. CDR3 amino acids: CASSPPDGQGYEQFF. The CDR3 DNA sequence: TGTGCCAGCTCACCACCCGACGGACAGGGTTATGAGCAGTTCTTC.

This clone has just a few counts. The CDR3, as DNA: TGTGCCAGTATACTAGCTTTGGGCACAGATACGCAGTATTTT. Encoded protein: CASILALGTDTQYF. This rearrangement joins TRBV2 to TRBJ2-3; possible D gene TRBD2, 6 bases. V was pared by 9 bases and J by 1 base, with 14 bases between. The germline gives CDR1 SNHLY, CDR2 FYNNEI. This CDR3 has 14 amino acids.

V is TRBV6-5 and J is TRBJ2-7; 9 positions match TRBD1. The CDR3 runs 16 residues. Germline lookup yields CDR1 MNHEY and CDR2 SVGAGI. The J segment lost 3 bases and the V segment lost 0 bases, leaving 6 bases of the junction unmatched. CDR3 loop: CASSYSGTGWNYEQYF. CDR3 bases: TGTGCCAGCAGTTACTCGGGGACAGGGTGGAACTACGAGCAGTACTTC.

This clone showed up just a few times. The J gene is TRBJ1-6, the V gene TRBV30; D remains ambiguous. Germline CDR1 and CDR2: GTSNPN and SVGIG (reference sequence). Trimming removed 4 bases at V and 3 bases at J, with 10 bases between. This CDR3 contains 14 residues. The CDR3 reads CAWNMENYNSPLHF. The CDR3 DNA reads TGTGCCTGGAACATGGAGAACTATAATTCACCCCTCCACTTT.

This sequence joins TRBV27 and TRBJ1-1; D might be TRBD1 (5 bases). V was trimmed by 2 bases and J by 3 bases, leaving 10 bases between them. The CDR3 spans 14 residues. Germline V gene data show CDR1 as MNHEY and CDR2 as SMNVEV (reference sequence). CDR3 DNA sequence: TGTGCCAGCAGTTTAAAGGGGATTTACACTGAAGCTTTCTTT. Its protein is CASSLKGIYTEAFF.

The rearrangement uses TRBV30 and TRBJ2-2, with a possible D match to TRBD2 (5 bases). Deletions cut 3 bases from V and 5 bases from J, with 16 bases between. The CDR3 has 15 residues. Germline lookup yields CDR1 GTSNPN and CDR2 SVGIG (reference sequence). The CDR3 is CAWRWTSGSTGELFF. The CDR3 coding sequence is TGTGCCTGGAGGTGGACCTCGGGGAGTACCGGGGAGCTGTTTTTT.

This chain links TRBV27 with TRBJ1-5; tentative D call: TRBD1 (5 bases). The CDR3 consists of 15 residues. Germline loops: CDR1 MNHEY, CDR2 SMNVEV (reference sequence). The V end was cut by 6 bases, the J end by 2 bases, with 14 bases between. The CDR3 spells CASSGNGGGNQPQHF. In nucleotides, the CDR3 is TGTGCCAGCAGCGGGAACGGGGGAGGCAATCAGCCCCAGCATTTT.

Note on this clone: At one boundary the junction diverges from the germline segment, which might be a read error. The gene calls are TRBV5-6 and TRBJ1-5, with no clear D. Germline V gene sequence: CDR1 SGHDT, CDR2 YYEEEE. The CDR3 has 13 amino acids. The DNA for the CDR3 is TGTGCCGGCAGCTTGCAAACCAATCAGCCCCAGCATTTT. Protein: CAGSLQTNQPQHF.

This clone was picked up a small number of times. The CDR3 nucleotides read TGTGCCAGCAACGGGGGGACCGGGGAGCTGTTTTTT. Its translation: CASNGGTGELFF. The V and J genes are TRBV13 and TRBJ2-2; 7 bases map to TRBD2. Germline V CDR1 and CDR2: PRHDT, FYEKMQ (reference sequence). The J segment lost 5 bases and the V segment lost 7 bases, leaving 1 base of the junction unmatched. This CDR3 region has 12 residues.